These 11 T cell receptor beta chains share one sample of origin, sequenced in a study of memory CD4+ T cells and cytomegalovirus serostatus. The repertoire was sequenced with immunoSEQ multiplex PCR; TCRdb's copy has only in-frame clones and lacks some. The sample holds 60,000 to 70,000 clones; around 82% are singletons and the top ten take 0.53%. Single viable CD3+CD4+CD8-CD45RO+ cells were sorted as the memory CD4+ T cells. The material sequenced was memory CD4+ T cells from blood. Receptors originate from an adult in good health and CMV-seronegative. Some clones in this sample may be carry-over from other donors' samples.

J is TRBJ2-3 and V is TRBV5-6; TRBD2 matches at 7 bases. The CDR3 length is 16 residues. The V and J ends lost 0 bases and 1 base, in that order; junction bases with no gene match: 5. From germline, CDR1 is SGHDT and CDR2 YYEEEE. CDR3 bases: TGTGCCAGCAGCTTGGGAGTAACTAGCGGCACAGATACGCAGTATTTT. Its translation is CASSLGVTSGTDTQYF.

This chain joins TRBV10-2 and TRBJ2-5; tentative D call: TRBD1 (6 bases). The CDR3 sequence is 14 residues long. With 3 bases removed from V and 7 bases from J, the gap between germline ends came to 15 bases. Germline assignment: CDR1 WSHSY and CDR2 SAAADI. This CDR3 reads CASSEHGLGGTQYF. The CDR3 DNA reads as TGCGCCAGCAGTGAACATGGGCTAGGGGGGACCCAGTACTTC.

The chain is built from TRBV30 and TRBJ2-7; D gene ambiguous. The CDR3 consists of 14 residues. Germline CDR1 GTSNPN, CDR2 SVGIG (reference sequence). The V and J ends lost 4 bases and 0 bases respectively, with 13 bases between them. In nucleotides, the CDR3 is TGTGCCTGGACCTACGGACCGAGCTCCTACGAGCAGTACTTC. Translated: CAWTYGPSSYEQYF.

This chain's CDR3 is CASSQGSWDAQYF. In DNA, the CDR3 is TGCGCCAGCAGCCAAGGGAGCTGGGACGCGCAGTATTTT. The chain is built from TRBV4-1 and TRBJ2-3; possibly TRBD1 or TRBD2 for D (5 bases each). The CDR3 totals 13 residues. V lost 1 base and J 10 bases, leaving 12 bases between the germline ends. Germline V gene sequence: CDR1 MGHRA, CDR2 YSYEKL.

CDR3 protein: CASSLARGPGKVYEQYF. The CDR3 region has the DNA TGTGCCAGCAGCTTAGCGAGGGGGCCAGGGAAGGTTTACGAGCAGTACTTC. The chain is built from TRBV7-9 and TRBJ2-7; the match to TRBD1 covers 7 bases. Trimming at V came to 0 bases and at J to 4 bases, leaving 12 bases not matched to a gene. The germline CDR1 and CDR2 sequences are SEHNR and FQNEAQ (reference sequence). This CDR3 is 17 amino acids long.

V is TRBV6-6 and J is TRBJ1-6, with 7 bases identical to TRBD1. V dropped 4 bases and J dropped 8; count of bases not matched to a gene: 5. This CDR3 region has 14 residues. Per germline, CDR1 MNHNY and CDR2 SVGAGI (reference sequence). The CDR3 loop reads CASSWDSYDSPLHF. CDR3 nucleotides: TGTGCCAGCAGTTGGGACAGTTATGATTCACCCCTCCACTTT.

J is TRBJ1-1 and V is TRBV15; TRBD1 matches at 7 bases. J was trimmed by 1 base and V by 5 bases; bases with no gene match: 13. This CDR3 spans 17 amino acids. CDR1 and CDR2 from the germline V gene are LNHNV and YYDKDF (reference sequence). The CDR3 DNA reads TGTGCCACCAGCCGCCCCAGCTGGACAGGACAGAACACTGAAGCTTTCTTT. It yields the protein CATSRPSWTGQNTEAFF.

The rearrangement uses TRBV10-3 and TRBJ2-5; no firm D call. The germline V gene encodes CDR1 ENHRY and CDR2 SYGVKD. The CDR3 covers 13 residues. V lost 3 bases to trimming and J lost 2 bases, with 7 bases between them. The CDR3 region has the DNA TGTGCCATCAGTGATAACTTTCAAGAGACCCAGTACTTC. It codes for CAISDNFQETQYF.

The genes are TRBV29-1 and TRBJ2-6; D remains ambiguous. In germline, CDR1 is SQVTM, CDR2 ANQGSEA. The CDR3 has 12 residues. V was shortened by 4 bases and J by 4 bases, with 5 bases between the two germline ends. CDR3 DNA: TGCAGCGTTGGGTCGGGGGCCAACGTCCTGACTTTC. Protein product: CSVGSGANVLTF.

The chain uses TRBV5-1 and TRBJ2-3; 8 bases line up with TRBD2. Germline V gene sequence: CDR1 SGHRS, CDR2 YFSETQ. The CDR3 spans 15 residues. V lost 4 bases to trimming and J lost 3 bases; unmatched junction nucleotides: 7. CDR3 residues: CASSRIQRETDTQYF. In nucleotides, the CDR3 is TGCGCCAGCAGCCGAATCCAGCGGGAGACAGATACGCAGTATTTT.

The V gene is TRBV30, the J gene TRBJ1-1; D is undetermined. V lost 0 bases, J lost 1 base, and 6 bases lay in between. The CDR3 has 13 amino acids. Germline CDR1 reads GTSNPN; CDR2 reads SVGIG (reference sequence). CDR3: CAWSVRENTEAFF. In nucleotides, the CDR3 is TGTGCCTGGAGTGTACGGGAGAACACTGAAGCTTTCTTT.